These 32 T cell receptor beta chains were sequenced from one sample in a study of shared clonotypes between healthy human individuals (dated by TCRdb to the early 2020s). Libraries were prepared through the immunoSEQ multiplex PCR assay. The table was pulled from immuneACCESS by TCRdb, which kept in-frame rearrangements only. Such tables lose some clones; where checked, under half of the loss comes from unresolved V genes, and the rest has no known cause. The sample table records about 680,000 clones; about three quarters of these occur just once. In total, the top ten clones hold around 2% of the sample. Sequencing input: memory CD4+ T cells sorted from blood. The cell subset or site label on this specimen signifies: CD45RA-negative fraction. The receptor source for this set is a woman under 40 in good health.

The chain employs TRBV7-2 and TRBJ2-7; D call uncertain. The CDR3 spans 14 residues. Germline CDR1 SGHTA, CDR2 FQGNSA. V lost 0 bases to trimming and J lost 0 bases, with 6 bases between them. The CDR3 coding sequence is TGTGCCAGCAGCTTAGCGGGTAACTCCTACGAGCAGTACTTC. Encoded protein: CASSLAGNSYEQYF.

The J gene is TRBJ2-1, the V gene TRBV4-1, with TRBD2 matching over 7 bases. Germline V gene data show CDR1 as MGHRA and CDR2 as YSYEKL. V gave up 2 bases and J gave up 7 bases; unmatched junction bases: 2. There are 13 residues in the CDR3. DNA of the CDR3: TGCGCCAGCAGCCAAATCGGGGGGAATGAGCAGTTCTTC. Its protein product is CASSQIGGNEQFF.

This clone was found a few times. V and J are TRBV10-1 and TRBJ2-7; D possibly corresponds to TRBD1 (6 bases). This CDR3 contains 13 residues. CDR1 is WNHNN, CDR2 SYGVQD, per germline (reference sequence). V was shortened by 8 bases and J by 2 bases, with 13 bases between the two germline ends. The CDR3 sequence: CASGTGTTYEQYF. CDR3 sequence (DNA): TGCGCCAGCGGCACAGGGACCACCTACGAGCAGTACTTC.

The rearrangement joins TRBV30 to TRBJ1-5, with D perhaps matching TRBD1 (6 bases). This CDR3 comprises 13 residues. Germline V CDR1 and CDR2: GTSNPN, SVGIG (reference sequence). Trimming shortened V by 0 bases and J by 9 bases, and 12 bases separated the two germline ends. The CDR3 is CAWSVQGTRPQHF. CDR3 coding DNA: TGTGCCTGGAGTGTACAGGGAACTCGGCCCCAGCATTTT. The full variable domain, completed using reference TRBV30 and TRBJ1-5, is SQTIHQWPATLVQPVGSPLSLECTVEGTSNPNLYWYRQAAGRGLQLLFYSVGIGQISSEVPQNLSASRPQDRQFILSSKKLLLSDSGFYLCAWSVQGTRPQHFGDGTRLSIL.

The chain links TRBV7-2 to TRBJ2-5; 9 bases line up with TRBD2. This CDR3 has 16 residues. Trimming at V came to 5 bases and at J to 1 base, leaving 8 bases not matched to a gene. Germline values: CDR1 SGHTA, CDR2 FQGNSA. As DNA, the CDR3 is TGTGCCAGCAGCCCAGCTCGACTAGCGGTCCAAGAGACCCAGTACTTC. This codes for CASSPARLAVQETQYF.

A single count supports this clone. This chain joins TRBV28 and TRBJ2-1, with 11 bases aligning to TRBD1. The junction had 9 bases not matched to a gene; V was cut back by 5 bases and J by 6 bases. The CDR3 has 16 amino acids. The germline gives CDR1 MDHEN, CDR2 SYDVKM. CDR3 loop: CASSLRTGGIVNEQFF. The CDR3 DNA follows: TGTGCCAGCAGTCTCCGGACAGGGGGCATAGTCAATGAGCAGTTCTTC.

The rearrangement links TRBV7-9 to TRBJ2-7; D gene ambiguous. The CDR3 is made up of 13 amino acids. Looked up from germline, CDR1 is SEHNR and CDR2 is FQNEAQ (reference sequence). The V and J ends lost 2 bases and 3 bases respectively, with 8 bases between them. The CDR3 loop is CASSLNEDYEQYF. The CDR3 DNA sequence: TGTGCCAGCAGCTTAAATGAAGACTACGAGCAGTACTTC. The entire variable domain, with the rest obtained from reference TRBV7-9 and TRBJ2-7, is as follows: DTGVSQNPRHKITKRGQNVTFRCDPISEHNRLYWYRQTLGQGPEFLTYFQNEAQLEKSRLLSDRFSAERPKGSFSTLEIQRTEQGDSAMYLCASSLNEDYEQYFGPGTRLTVT.

The chain recombines TRBV11-2 with TRBJ1-3, with no clear D. CDR1 and CDR2 (germline): SGHAT, FQNNGV. The CDR3 extends over 15 amino acids. The V gene lost 5 bases and the J gene lost 2 bases, with 13 bases spanning the gap. CDR3 DNA: TGTGCCAGCAGCCCCGGACGTGGGCCTGGAAACACCATATATTTT. It yields the protein CASSPGRGPGNTIYF.

This clone was counted a few times. The chain recombines TRBV29-1 with TRBJ1-5; no clear D gene. Germline-derived CDR1 and CDR2 are SQVTM and ANQGSEA. This CDR3 contains 13 residues. V lost 4 bases to trimming and J lost 3 bases, with 10 bases between them. The CDR3 coding sequence is TGCAGCGTTGTGTCGGGGATCAATCAGCCCCAGCATTTT. Amino acids: CSVVSGINQPQHF.

The chain couples TRBV5-1 to TRBJ2-1; TRBD2 agrees at 7 bases. The CDR3 contains 15 residues. Germline V gives CDR1 SGHRS, CDR2 YFSETQ. V lost 4 bases, J lost 7 bases, and 11 bases stayed unmatched. The CDR3 protein is CASSRVGGSSNEQFF. In nucleotides, the CDR3 is TGCGCCAGCAGCCGGGTGGGCGGGAGTAGTAATGAGCAGTTCTTC.

A few counts support this clone. This sample includes further DNA sequences coding for the same CDR3. The chain combines TRBV5-1 with TRBJ1-4; 9 bases align to TRBD1. Germline CDR1 is SGHRS and CDR2 is YFSETQ. CDR3 length: 15 amino acids. The J segment lost 8 bases and the V segment lost 0 bases, leaving 5 bases of the junction unmatched. The CDR3 region has the DNA TGCGCCAGCAGCTTGGGGGACAGGGACGGCGAAAAACTGTTTTTT. It specifies CASSLGDRDGEKLFF. Drawing the rest from reference TRBV5-1 and TRBJ1-4, the complete variable domain is KAGVTQTPRYLIKTRGQQVTLSCSPISGHRSVSWYQQTPGQGLQFLFEYFSETQRNKGNFPGRFSGRQFSNSRSEMNVSTLELGDSALYLCASSLGDRDGEKLFFGSGTQLSVL.

The V and J genes are TRBV19 and TRBJ2-5; TRBD1 agrees at 9 bases. Trimming removed 6 bases from V and 4 bases from J; junction bases left unmatched: 9. Germline CDR1 reads LNHDA; CDR2 reads SQIVND (reference sequence). This CDR3 has 15 amino acids. The CDR3 DNA reads TGTGCCAGTAGGCCCTCAACAGGGGGCGCAGAGACCCAGTACTTC. Its translation is CASRPSTGGAETQYF.

The chain carries TRBV28 and TRBJ1-1; no definite D call. The CDR3 sequence is 11 residues long. V lost 6 bases, J lost 10 bases, and 12 bases lay in between. CDR1 and CDR2 (germline): MDHEN, SYDVKM. CDR3 DNA: TGTGCCAGCAGCATTGGGCGGTCAGCTTTCTTT. It is translated as CASSIGRSAFF. The whole variable domain, remainder taken from reference TRBV28 and TRBJ1-1, is DVKVTQSSRYLVKRTGEKVFLECVQDMDHENMFWYRQDPGLGLRLIYFSYDVKMKEKGDIPEGYSVSREKKERFSLILESASTNQTSMYLCASSIGRSAFFGQGTRLTVV.

The V and J genes are TRBV6-6 and TRBJ1-2; tentative D call: TRBD1 (5 bases). Trimming stripped 2 bases from V and 8 bases from J, with 9 bases between. The germline V gene has CDR1 MNHNY and CDR2 SVGAGI (reference sequence). This CDR3 is built from 12 residues. The CDR3 bases are TGTGCCAGCAGTTACGAGCGGGGGGGCTACACCTTC. Encoded protein: CASSYERGGYTF.

J is TRBJ2-3 and V is TRBV25-1; D remains unclear. Germline V gene lookup returns CDR1 MGHDK and CDR2 SYGVNS. V was pared by 2 bases and J by 0 bases, with 9 bases between. CDR3 length: 15 residues. CDR3 region: CASSEGDTSTDTQYF. The CDR3 region has the DNA TGTGCCAGCAGTGAAGGGGATACTAGCACAGATACGCAGTATTTT.

The chain carries TRBV5-4 and TRBJ2-7; 10 positions match TRBD2. Unmatched junction bases numbered 4, after V lost 2 bases and J lost 2 bases. This CDR3 contains 15 residues. Germline V lookup: CDR1 SGHNT, CDR2 YYREEE (reference sequence). The DNA of the CDR3 is TGTGCCAGCAGCTTACAAGCGGGGGGGACCTACGAGCAGTACTTC. It codes for CASSLQAGGTYEQYF.

CDR3 DNA sequence: TGTGCCAGCAGTTCCCAGGGACTAGCGGGACCATACAATGAGCAGTTCTTC. Encoded protein: CASSSQGLAGPYNEQFF. The chain has TRBV2 and TRBJ2-1; 13 positions agree with TRBD2. The CDR3 spans 17 residues. J was trimmed by 4 bases and V by 5 bases; bases with no gene match: 8. Looked up from germline, CDR1 is SNHLY and CDR2 is FYNNEI. Full variable domain (remainder filled in from reference TRBV2 and TRBJ2-1): EPEVTQTPSHQVTQMGQEVILRCVPISNHLYFYWYRQILGQKVEFLVSFYNNEISEKSEIFDDQFSVERPDGSNFTLKIRSTKLEDSAMYFCASSSQGLAGPYNEQFFGPGTRLTVL.

V is TRBV28 and J is TRBJ1-1; D is uncertain. The germline CDR1 and CDR2 sequences are MDHEN and SYDVKM. Trimming shortened V by 3 bases and J by 0 bases, and 8 bases separated the two germline ends. The CDR3 runs to 14 residues. CDR3 region: CASSFGSMNTEAFF. Here the CDR3 DNA reads TGTGCCAGCAGTTTTGGATCGATGAACACTGAAGCTTTCTTT.

This clone was seen only a few times. The chain is built from TRBV18 and TRBJ1-5; D remains ambiguous. Trimming took off 3 bases at V and 11 bases at J, with 20 bases between the two ends. This CDR3 has 15 amino acids. Germline lookup yields CDR1 KGHSH and CDR2 LQKENI. The CDR3 reads CASSPAASASAAQHF. CDR3 nucleotide sequence: TGTGCCAGCTCACCTGCAGCCTCTGCATCAGCGGCCCAGCATTTT.

Points on this clone: The junction shows a germline mismatch at one end, possibly a read error. The V call is TRBV5-6, the J call TRBJ2-7, with 9 bases that match TRBD2. CDR1 and CDR2 from the germline V gene are SGHDT and YYEEEE. This CDR3 is 14 amino acids long. CDR3 bases: TGTGCCAGCAGCTTGGCCCTAGCGGGAAACGAGCAGCACTTC. Residues: CASSLALAGNEQHF.

For the CDR3, the DNA is TGTGCCAGCTCTCGCGGGAGTGGGGGGACCCAGTACTTC. This encodes CASSRGSGGTQYF. The gene calls are TRBV28 and TRBJ2-5, with 7 nucleotides matching TRBD2. The CDR3 consists of 13 residues. Germline V gene sequence: CDR1 MDHEN, CDR2 SYDVKM. V lost 8 bases and J lost 7; bases outside the gene matches: 10.

This clone was found a few times. This chain joins TRBV27 and TRBJ1-2, with 7 positions matching TRBD1. Germline loops: CDR1 MNHEY, CDR2 SMNVEV (reference sequence). J gave up 6 bases and V 2 bases, and 3 bases lay outside the gene matches. The CDR3 loop spans 13 amino acids. The DNA for the CDR3 is TGTGCCAGCAGTTTAGGGCAGGGGGATGGCTACACCTTC. It translates to CASSLGQGDGYTF.

The rearrangement links TRBV28 to TRBJ1-5; D is possibly TRBD1 (5 bases). Germline V gene sequence: CDR1 MDHEN, CDR2 SYDVKM. The CDR3 is made up of 15 amino acids. V gave up 7 bases and J gave up 3 bases, with 16 bases separating them. CDR3 residues: CASTPQGRANQPQHF. The CDR3 nucleotides are TGTGCCAGCACCCCGCAGGGAAGGGCCAATCAGCCCCAGCATTTT.

This clone came up once. V usage is TRBV20-1 and J usage is TRBJ2-7; D ambiguous. CDR1 is DFQATT and CDR2 is SNEGSKA in the germline V gene (reference sequence). V lost 5 bases to trimming and J lost 3 bases, with 5 bases between them. The CDR3 totals 10 residues. CDR3 DNA sequence: TGCAGTGCTGAGAGCTACGAGCAGTACTTC. Encoded protein: CSAESYEQYF.

V usage is TRBV6-1 and J usage is TRBJ1-5; D is undetermined. Germline V CDR1 and CDR2: MNHNS, SASEGT. This CDR3 is 14 amino acids long. The V and J ends lost 3 bases and 3 bases respectively, with 9 bases between them. CDR3 DNA: TGTGCCAGCAGTGATTCCGGGTTCAATCAGCCCCAGCATTTT. Its translation: CASSDSGFNQPQHF.

The rearrangement uses TRBV6-6 and TRBJ2-3; D may be TRBD2 (5 bases). Germline V gene data show CDR1 as MNHNY and CDR2 as SVGAGI (reference sequence). V gave up 10 bases and J gave up 2 bases, with 22 bases separating them. There are 16 residues in the CDR3. The CDR3 DNA follows: TGTGCCACCTCCTTAGCGCCCCCTCGAACCACAGATACGCAGTATTTT. This sequence encodes CATSLAPPRTTDTQYF.

The chain is built from TRBV5-1 and TRBJ2-3; the D is unclear. Trimming shortened V by 0 bases and J by 6 bases, and 14 bases separated the two germline ends. Germline V gene lookup returns CDR1 SGHRS and CDR2 YFSETQ. CDR3 size: 15 residues. The CDR3 nucleotides read TGCGCCAGCAGCTTGGCCAGGCCACCCGGGGATACGCAGTATTTT. Its translation: CASSLARPPGDTQYF.

This clone has just one count. V is TRBV14 and J is TRBJ2-1; perhaps TRBD2 as D (6 bases). This CDR3 region has 13 residues. Trimming took off 4 bases at V and 13 bases at J, with 17 bases between the two ends. Germline V gene data show CDR1 as SGHDN and CDR2 as FVKESK. This CDR3 reads CASSRLLSGDQFF. The CDR3 region has the DNA TGTGCCAGCAGCCGCCTCCTGTCGGGAGATCAGTTCTTC.

The rearrangement joins TRBV29-1 to TRBJ2-4, with 8 bases lining up with TRBD2. CDR1 is SQVTM, CDR2 ANQGSEA, per germline. The junction had 9 bases not matched to a gene; V was cut back by 7 bases and J by 1 base. This CDR3 region has 15 residues. The CDR3 bases are TGCAGCGGGGTAGCGGGAACGAGGGCCAAAAACATTCAGTACTTC. This encodes CSGVAGTRAKNIQYF.

V gene TRBV5-6 combines with J gene TRBJ1-1; D is unclear. Trimming stripped 3 bases from V and 1 base from J, with 13 bases between. CDR1 is SGHDT and CDR2 is YYEEEE in the germline V gene. There are 15 residues in the CDR3. The DNA of the CDR3 is TGTGCCAGCAGCTACATCGGGCGGACGAACACTGAAGCTTTCTTT. Its translation is CASSYIGRTNTEAFF.

This clone has only a few counts. CDR3 residues: CASSPSGTSGTHEQFF. The DNA for the CDR3 is TGTGCCAGCAGCCCATCCGGGACTAGCGGGACCCATGAGCAGTTCTTC. This chain links TRBV7-3 with TRBJ2-1; 13 bases are a match to TRBD2. Germline CDR1 and CDR2: SGHTA and FQGTGA. The CDR3 is 16 residues long. Losses at the gene ends were 5 bases for V and 8 bases for J; bases not matched to a gene: 9.

The gene calls are TRBV7-8 and TRBJ2-1; D gene unclear. The CDR3 covers 15 residues. Trimming shortened V by 2 bases and J by 3 bases, and 11 bases separated the two germline ends. From germline, CDR1 is SGHVS and CDR2 FQNEAQ. The CDR3 DNA reads TGTGCCAGCAGCTTATTGAGAAATAACTACAATGAGCAGTTCTTC. Its protein product is CASSLLRNNYNEQFF.